Described below is a single TCR beta chain sequence and its context. Its matching antigen is unknown. The CDR3 is 15 residues long. Trimming took 3 bases from V and 2 from J; bases not matched to a gene: 6. Germline values: CDR1 SGHRS, CDR2 YFSETQ. The data are from a study of cytomegalovirus exposure and HLA in healthy donors. PCR primers comprised 60 Vbeta and 13 Jbeta primers. TCRdb's copy holds only in-frame clones and misses some; the assay was immunoSEQ multiplex PCR. The specimen's table records approximately 79,000 clones. Whole-study findings and limits: In a later analysis, the majority of CMV-associated beta chains seemingly showed HLA restriction. Exclusion as indistinguishable affected some V segments, including TRBV6-2 and TRBV6-3.

Specimen: PBMCs. The gene calls are TRBV5-1 and TRBJ2-5; 8 bases line up with TRBD1. The sequence was collected from a man aged 35-49 years in good health and CMV-seronegative. The CDR3 coding sequence is TGCGCCAGCAGCTCGACCCGGACAGGGCAAGAGACCCAGTACTTC. It specifies CASSSTRTGQETQYF.